This entry describes one T cell receptor beta chain. The data were obtained in a study of technical replicates of blood from several donors. Only in-frame clones appear in the TCRdb table, and some are missing; sequencing was by immunoSEQ multiplex PCR. The sample consists of tens of thousands of clones, around 94% of them appearing once. V shed 4 bases and J 6 bases; nucleotides not matched to a gene: 5. This CDR3 comprises 14 residues. Per germline, CDR1 LNHDA and CDR2 SQIVND (reference sequence). V is TRBV19 and J is TRBJ1-4, with 7 bases identical to TRBD1. The sequencing input was T cells isolated from PBMCs. The clonotype comes from a human donor in good health. CDR3 DNA: TGTGCCAGTAGTACCGGGACAGCCTATGAAAAACTGTTTTTT. Translating gives CASSTGTAYEKLFF.